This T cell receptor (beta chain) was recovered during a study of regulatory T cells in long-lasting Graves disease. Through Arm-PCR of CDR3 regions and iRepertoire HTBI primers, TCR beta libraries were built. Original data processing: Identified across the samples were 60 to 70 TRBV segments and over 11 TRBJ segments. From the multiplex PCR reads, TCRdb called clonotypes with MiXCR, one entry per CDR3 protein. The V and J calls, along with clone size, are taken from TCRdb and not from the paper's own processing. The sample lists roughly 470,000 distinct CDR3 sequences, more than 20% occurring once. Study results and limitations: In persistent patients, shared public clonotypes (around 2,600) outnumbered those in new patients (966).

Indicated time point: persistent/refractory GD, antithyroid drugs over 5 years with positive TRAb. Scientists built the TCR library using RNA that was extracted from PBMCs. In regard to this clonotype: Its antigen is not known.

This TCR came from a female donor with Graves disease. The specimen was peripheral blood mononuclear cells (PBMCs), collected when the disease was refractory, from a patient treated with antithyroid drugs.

The CDR3 region is CASSIGLGSSYEQYF. In nucleotides, the CDR3 is TGTGCCAGTAGTATCGGACTAGGAAGCTCCTACGAGCAGTACTTC. The gene calls are TRBV19 and TRBJ2-7; 7 bases line up with TRBD2. This CDR3 is built from 15 residues. J gave up 0 bases and V 3 bases, and 5 bases lay outside the gene matches. Germline loops: CDR1 LNHDA, CDR2 SQIVND (reference sequence).